A selection of T cell receptor beta chains follows, all from one sample in a study of shared clonotypes between healthy human individuals. Clones were sequenced by immunoSEQ multiplex PCR, and TCRdb holds only the in-frame ones, with some missing. The repertoire holds roughly 1,600,000 clones, approximately 98.5% seen once, with approximately 0.4% in the top ten. The sample consisted of naive CD4+ T cells sorted from blood. The receptors here all came from a man younger than 40 in good health. Each CDR3 is given with its conserved first and last residue. Fields, in order: D gene, V gene, clone size, J gene, CDR3 DNA, CDR3 protein. A D gene is named only where the DNA matches it firmly. Rows may omit the clone size; those that give it use once, few, many or a size class.

D gene: TRBD2; V gene: TRBV9; clone size: NA; J gene: TRBJ2-2; CDR3 DNA: TGTGCCAGCAGCGTATTAGCGGGAGGGCCGGCCGGGGAGCTGTTTTTT; CDR3 protein: CASSVLAGGPAGELFF
D gene: TRBD1; V gene: TRBV6-5; clone size: NA; J gene: TRBJ1-2; CDR3 DNA: TGTGCCAGCAGTCAGGGGGACTATGGCTACACCTTC; CDR3 protein: CASSQGDYGYTF
D gene: TRBD1; V gene: TRBV27; clone size: NA; J gene: TRBJ2-7; CDR3 DNA: TGTGCCAGCAGAAGACAGGGTCAACACGAGCAGTACTTC; CDR3 protein: CASRRQGQHEQYF
D gene: TRBD1; V gene: TRBV5-1; clone size: NA; J gene: TRBJ1-4; CDR3 DNA: TGCGCCAGCAGCCCTGGGACAGGAGCAACTAATGAAAAACTGTTTTTT; CDR3 protein: CASSPGTGATNEKLFF
D gene: NA; V gene: TRBV5-6; clone size: once; J gene: TRBJ2-5; CDR3 DNA: TGTGCCAGCAGCGTCCAAGAGACCCAGTACTTC; CDR3 protein: CASSVQETQYF
D gene: NA; V gene: TRBV29-1; clone size: NA; J gene: TRBJ2-7; CDR3 DNA: TGCAGCGTTAGGACCGATCGCAAAACCTACGAGCAGTACTTC; CDR3 protein: CSVRTDRKTYEQYF
D gene: NA; V gene: TRBV28; clone size: NA; J gene: TRBJ2-7; CDR3 DNA: TGTGCCAGCAGCCCCGGACCATACTACGAGCAGTACTTC; CDR3 protein: CASSPGPYYEQYF
D gene: NA; V gene: TRBV7-3; clone size: once; J gene: TRBJ2-7; CDR3 DNA: TGTGCCAGCAGCTTACCTACGCCCCTACGGCGCGACTACGAGCAGTACTTC; CDR3 protein: CASSLPTPLRRDYEQYF
D gene: NA; V gene: TRBV10-3; clone size: NA; J gene: TRBJ2-2; CDR3 DNA: TGTGCCATCAGTGAGTGGGAGAACGGGGAGCTGTTTTTT; CDR3 protein: CAISEWENGELFF
D gene: TRBD2; V gene: TRBV10-3; clone size: NA; J gene: TRBJ2-3; CDR3 DNA: TGTGCCATCAGTGAAACTAGCGGGAGCGGGGATACGCAGTATTTT; CDR3 protein: CAISETSGSGDTQYF
D gene: TRBD2; V gene: TRBV9; clone size: NA; J gene: TRBJ2-7; CDR3 DNA: TGTGCCAGCAGCCCCCGAGGGAGCGGGAGCTCCTACGAGCAGTACTTC; CDR3 protein: CASSPRGSGSSYEQYF
D gene: NA; V gene: TRBV7-9; clone size: NA; J gene: TRBJ2-1; CDR3 DNA: TGTGCCAGCAGCTTAAGTGGCCAAGGGTACAATGAGCAGTTCTTC; CDR3 protein: CASSLSGQGYNEQFF
D gene: TRBD1; V gene: TRBV27; clone size: NA; J gene: TRBJ1-5; CDR3 DNA: TGTGCCAGCAGTTTGGACAGGGGCCAGCCCCAGCATTTT; CDR3 protein: CASSLDRGQPQHF
D gene: NA; V gene: TRBV13; clone size: NA; J gene: TRBJ2-1; CDR3 DNA: TGTGCCAGCAGCGACCGGGACAACTCCTACAATGAGCAGTTCTTC; CDR3 protein: CASSDRDNSYNEQFF
D gene: NA; V gene: TRBV9; clone size: NA; J gene: TRBJ1-5; CDR3 DNA: TGTGCCAGCAGCGTAGTCACAACCCGGGGGTTTTTCAGCAATCAGCCCCAGCATTTT; CDR3 protein: CASSVVTTRGFFSNQPQHF
D gene: TRBD1; V gene: TRBV5-1; clone size: NA; J gene: TRBJ2-2; CDR3 DNA: TGCGCCAGCAGCTTTACCGGGACAGGGTCCTCCGGGGAGCTGTTTTTT; CDR3 protein: CASSFTGTGSSGELFF
D gene: NA; V gene: TRBV5-1; clone size: NA; J gene: TRBJ1-1; CDR3 DNA: TGCGCCAGCAGCTCCAATATAATGAACACTGAAGCTTTCTTT; CDR3 protein: CASSSNIMNTEAFF
D gene: NA; V gene: TRBV7-9; clone size: NA; J gene: TRBJ2-2; CDR3 DNA: TGTGCCAGCAGCTTAGAAGCTTCCGGGGAGCTGTTTTTT; CDR3 protein: CASSLEASGELFF
D gene: NA; V gene: TRBV18; clone size: NA; J gene: TRBJ2-7; CDR3 DNA: TGTGCCAGCTCACCACCGGCGGGGCCCTACGAGCAGTACTTC; CDR3 protein: CASSPPAGPYEQYF
D gene: NA; V gene: TRBV5-1; clone size: NA; J gene: TRBJ2-2; CDR3 DNA: TGCGCCAGCAGCTTTCAGCGGAAGGGGAACACCGGGGAGCTGTTTTTT; CDR3 protein: CASSFQRKGNTGELFF
D gene: NA; V gene: TRBV11-2; clone size: once; J gene: TRBJ2-7; CDR3 DNA: TGTGCCAGCAGCCGGGCGGCAGGAGGGGTTACCTACGAGCAGTACTTC; CDR3 protein: CASSRAAGGVTYEQYF
D gene: NA; V gene: TRBV5-6; clone size: few; J gene: TRBJ2-1; CDR3 DNA: TGTGCCAGCAGCTTAGGGCCGAGCTCCTACAATGAGCAGTTCTTC; CDR3 protein: CASSLGPSSYNEQFF
D gene: TRBD2; V gene: TRBV6-1; clone size: NA; J gene: TRBJ2-1; CDR3 DNA: TGTGCCAGCTCATCCGGACTAGCGGGAGGGACTGAGCAGTTCTTC; CDR3 protein: CASSSGLAGGTEQFF
D gene: TRBD1; V gene: TRBV28; clone size: NA; J gene: TRBJ1-5; CDR3 DNA: TGTGCCAGCAGTTTGACAGGGTTCCTCCAGCCCCAGCATTTT; CDR3 protein: CASSLTGFLQPQHF
D gene: NA; V gene: TRBV19; clone size: NA; J gene: TRBJ2-2; CDR3 DNA: TGTGCCAGTTTAGGCGGGGAGCTGTTTTTT; CDR3 protein: CASLGGELFF
D gene: TRBD2; V gene: TRBV11-2; clone size: NA; J gene: TRBJ2-7; CDR3 DNA: TGTGCCAGCAGCTTACTAGCGGGAGTACCCTCCGAGCAGTACTTC; CDR3 protein: CASSLLAGVPSEQYF
D gene: TRBD2; V gene: TRBV4-2; clone size: NA; J gene: TRBJ2-5; CDR3 DNA: TGTGCCAGCAGCCAAGATAGGGAGAGCGGGAGGGACCGGGCCCGTCAAGAGACCCAGTACTTC; CDR3 protein: CASSQDRESGRDRARQETQYF
D gene: TRBD1; V gene: TRBV5-1; clone size: NA; J gene: TRBJ1-5; CDR3 DNA: TGCGCCAGCAGCTTGGCAGGGGGAGGCAATCAGCCCCAGCATTTT; CDR3 protein: CASSLAGGGNQPQHF
D gene: TRBD1; V gene: TRBV25-1; clone size: NA; J gene: TRBJ1-5; CDR3 DNA: TGTGCCAGCAGTGACCCGAGACAGGGAGATCAGCCCCAGCATTTT; CDR3 protein: CASSDPRQGDQPQHF
D gene: TRBD1; V gene: TRBV9; clone size: NA; J gene: TRBJ2-2; CDR3 DNA: TGTGCCAGCGGTGGGACAGGGTTTTCCGGGGAGCTGTTTTTT; CDR3 protein: CASGGTGFSGELFF
D gene: TRBD1; V gene: TRBV2; clone size: NA; J gene: TRBJ2-7; CDR3 DNA: TGTGCCAGCAGCTCGACAGGGGGCAAGAACGAGCAGTACTTC; CDR3 protein: CASSSTGGKNEQYF
D gene: NA; V gene: TRBV7-9; clone size: NA; J gene: TRBJ2-1; CDR3 DNA: TGTGCCAGCAGCTTAGTAATTTTTGAGGGAGCGAGTTACTACAATGAGCAGTTCTTC; CDR3 protein: CASSLVIFEGASYYNEQFF
D gene: NA; V gene: TRBV27; clone size: NA; J gene: TRBJ2-3; CDR3 DNA: TGTGCCAGCAGGGAAGCGGTTGTGACAGATACGCAGTATTTT; CDR3 protein: CASREAVVTDTQYF
D gene: NA; V gene: TRBV7-2; clone size: once; J gene: TRBJ2-7; CDR3 DNA: TGTGCCAGCAGCTTAGGTGGTCTGGGGTTGGGATACGAGCAGTACTTC; CDR3 protein: CASSLGGLGLGYEQYF
D gene: NA; V gene: TRBV5-1; clone size: NA; J gene: TRBJ2-7; CDR3 DNA: TGCGCCAGCAGCCCGCTCGTGGGCCAGGGGGGTCTGGAGCAGTACTTC; CDR3 protein: CASSPLVGQGGLEQYF
D gene: NA; V gene: TRBV29-1; clone size: NA; J gene: TRBJ1-2; CDR3 DNA: TGCAGCGCCCTGGAGGCTGGCTACACCTTC; CDR3 protein: CSALEAGYTF
D gene: NA; V gene: TRBV10-3; clone size: once; J gene: TRBJ1-2; CDR3 DNA: TGTGCCATCAGTGACACACCGAACTATGGCTACACCTTC; CDR3 protein: CAISDTPNYGYTF
D gene: NA; V gene: TRBV5-1; clone size: NA; J gene: TRBJ2-1; CDR3 DNA: TGCGCCAGCAGCCTAGTTGACTCGCAGGTTTACAATGAGCAGTTCTTC; CDR3 protein: CASSLVDSQVYNEQFF
D gene: TRBD1; V gene: TRBV15; clone size: NA; J gene: TRBJ2-7; CDR3 DNA: TGTGCCACCAGCAGGGCAAGGACAGGGTTCTACGAGCAGTACTTC; CDR3 protein: CATSRARTGFYEQYF
D gene: NA; V gene: TRBV7-8; clone size: NA; J gene: TRBJ1-4; CDR3 DNA: TGTGCCAGCACCCAGCTTGGGGAGGGCGATGAAAAACTGTTTTTT; CDR3 protein: CASTQLGEGDEKLFF
D gene: NA; V gene: TRBV5-1; clone size: NA; J gene: TRBJ2-2; CDR3 DNA: TGCGCCAGCAGCTTGTTGCTCAGGGGATCGGAGCTGTTTTTT; CDR3 protein: CASSLLLRGSELFF
D gene: TRBD2; V gene: TRBV18; clone size: NA; J gene: TRBJ2-1; CDR3 DNA: TGTGCCAGCTCACCATTGAGGACTAGCAGATACAATGAGCAGTTCTTC; CDR3 protein: CASSPLRTSRYNEQFF
D gene: NA; V gene: TRBV28; clone size: NA; J gene: TRBJ1-1; CDR3 DNA: TGTGCCAGCAGTGTACAGGGAATGAGGACTGAAGCTTTCTTT; CDR3 protein: CASSVQGMRTEAFF
D gene: TRBD1; V gene: TRBV27; clone size: NA; J gene: TRBJ2-1; CDR3 DNA: TGTGCCAGCAGTCACCCACAGACAGGGACCCACAATGAGCAGTTCTTC; CDR3 protein: CASSHPQTGTHNEQFF
D gene: TRBD1; V gene: TRBV7-2; clone size: NA; J gene: TRBJ1-2; CDR3 DNA: TGTGCCAGCAGCGGGGGACAGGGCTATGGCTACACCTTC; CDR3 protein: CASSGGQGYGYTF
D gene: NA; V gene: TRBV28; clone size: NA; J gene: TRBJ2-7; CDR3 DNA: TGTGCCAGCAAAACGGGTCGCTCCTACGAGCAGTACTTC; CDR3 protein: CASKTGRSYEQYF
D gene: NA; V gene: TRBV28; clone size: NA; J gene: TRBJ2-7; CDR3 DNA: TGTGCCAGCAGTTTATTGCCGGGGCCGTCGTACGAGCAGTACTTC; CDR3 protein: CASSLLPGPSYEQYF
D gene: NA; V gene: TRBV9; clone size: NA; J gene: TRBJ1-2; CDR3 DNA: TGTGCCAGCAGCGTAGCTCAGAGGGAAGGTGGCTACACCTTC; CDR3 protein: CASSVAQREGGYTF
D gene: NA; V gene: TRBV5-1; clone size: NA; J gene: TRBJ1-5; CDR3 DNA: TGCGCCAGCAGCCGGGACCCTCTCCCTCAGCCCCAGCATTTT; CDR3 protein: CASSRDPLPQPQHF
D gene: TRBD1; V gene: TRBV14; clone size: NA; J gene: TRBJ2-1; CDR3 DNA: TGTGCCAGCAGCCGACAGGGTGGGAGCTCCTACAATGAGCAGTTCTTC; CDR3 protein: CASSRQGGSSYNEQFF
D gene: NA; V gene: TRBV5-1; clone size: once; J gene: TRBJ1-2; CDR3 DNA: TGCGCCAGCAGCCTTAGAGTACACGAGGGCTACACCTTC; CDR3 protein: CASSLRVHEGYTF
D gene: TRBD1; V gene: TRBV4-3; clone size: NA; J gene: TRBJ2-5; CDR3 DNA: TGCGCCAGCAGCCCGGGACAGGGTCCACAAGAGACCCAGTACTTC; CDR3 protein: CASSPGQGPQETQYF
D gene: TRBD2; V gene: TRBV10-3; clone size: NA; J gene: TRBJ2-1; CDR3 DNA: TGTGCCATCAGTCCTACTAGCGACTGGGTCAATGAGCAGTTCTTC; CDR3 protein: CAISPTSDWVNEQFF
D gene: NA; V gene: TRBV7-9; clone size: NA; J gene: TRBJ2-1; CDR3 DNA: TGTGCCAGCAGCCATTCCCGAGCCAGCGAGAGGAGGAATGAGCAGTTCTTC; CDR3 protein: CASSHSRASERRNEQFF